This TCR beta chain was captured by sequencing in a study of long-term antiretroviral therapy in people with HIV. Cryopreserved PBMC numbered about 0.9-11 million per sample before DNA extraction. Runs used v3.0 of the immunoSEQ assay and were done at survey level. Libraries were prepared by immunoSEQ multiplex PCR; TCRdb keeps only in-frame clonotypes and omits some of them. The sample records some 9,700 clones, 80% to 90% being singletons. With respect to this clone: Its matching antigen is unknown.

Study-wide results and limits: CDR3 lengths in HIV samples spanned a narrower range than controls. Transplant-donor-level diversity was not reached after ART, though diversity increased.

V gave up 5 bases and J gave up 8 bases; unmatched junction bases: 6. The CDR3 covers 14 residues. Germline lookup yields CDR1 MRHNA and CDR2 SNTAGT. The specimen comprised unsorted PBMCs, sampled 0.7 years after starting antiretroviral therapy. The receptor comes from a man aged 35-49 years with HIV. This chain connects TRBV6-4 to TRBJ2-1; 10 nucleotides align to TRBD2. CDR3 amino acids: CASSSSGSRDEQFF. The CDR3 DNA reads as TGTGCCAGCAGTTCTAGCGGGAGTCGAGATGAGCAGTTCTTC.